What follows are 29 T cell receptor beta chains derived from one specimen sequenced in a study of T-cell memory formation after mild COVID-19. TCRdb recomputed calls from the 5' RACE reads with MiXCR, one row per CDR3 protein. Here the sample spans approximately 500,000 distinct CDR3 sequences, around a quarter being singletons. Specimen: PBMCs or a T cell subset sorted from them (not recorded which). The receptors here all came from an adult woman who had mild COVID-19 (a few samples of this study predate the infection). Cell type and time point are not known.

This chain links TRBV12-3 or TRBV12-4 with TRBJ2-1; perhaps TRBD1 as D (5 bases). V was shortened by 5 bases and J by 6 bases, with 11 bases between the two germline ends. This CDR3 comprises 13 residues. The CDR3 coding sequence is TGTGCCAGCAGTCCCGGGCAGGGCAATGAGCAGTTCTTC. Its translation: CASSPGQGNEQFF.

The CDR3 DNA sequence: TGTGCCAGCAGCTTAGCGGACCTAACCTACGAGCAGTACTTC. This translates into CASSLADLTYEQYF. The rearrangement links TRBV7-6 to TRBJ2-7, with D uncertain. Germline V lookup: CDR1 SGHVS, CDR2 FNYEAQ. Trimming took 0 bases from V and 2 from J, leaving 8 bases between them. This CDR3 has 14 amino acids.

The CDR3 DNA reads as TGCGCCAGCAGCCAAGATATGACAGGGGTTGAAACCGGGGAGCTGTTTTTT. It translates to CASSQDMTGVETGELFF. The rearrangement links TRBV4-3 to TRBJ2-2; 8 bases agree with TRBD1. CDR3 length equals 17 residues. Germline lookup yields CDR1 LGHNA and CDR2 YSLEER. The junction had 8 bases not matched to a gene; V was cut back by 0 bases and J by 5 bases.

The J gene is TRBJ2-4, the V gene TRBV7-2; no definite D call. The CDR3 is 15 amino acids. CDR1 is SGHTA and CDR2 is FQGNSA in the germline V gene. Trimming took 0 bases from V and 0 from J, leaving 6 bases between them. In nucleotides, the CDR3 is TGTGCCAGCAGCTTAGCGCCGGGAGCCAAAAACATTCAGTACTTC. Translated, it gives CASSLAPGAKNIQYF.

The rearrangement uses TRBV5-6 and TRBJ2-1; D might be TRBD1 or TRBD2, each matching 6 bases. From germline, CDR1 is SGHDT and CDR2 YYEEEE. With 4 bases removed from V and 2 bases from J, the gap between germline ends came to 13 bases. This CDR3 spans 15 amino acids. The chain's CDR3 is CASSPRGAPYNEQFF. CDR3 in DNA: TGTGCCAGCAGCCCAAGGGGGGCTCCCTACAATGAGCAGTTCTTC.

V gene TRBV6-5 combines with J gene TRBJ1-2; 8 bases fit TRBD1. Looked up from germline, CDR1 is MNHEY and CDR2 is SVGAGI. The CDR3 consists of 15 residues. Trimming at V came to 5 bases and at J to 1 base, leaving 6 bases not matched to a gene. The CDR3 sequence is CASSHGTGRNYGYTF. The CDR3 DNA follows: TGTGCCAGCAGTCACGGGACAGGTCGTAACTATGGCTACACCTTC.

V gene TRBV12-3 or TRBV12-4 combines with J gene TRBJ2-3, with 9 nucleotides matching TRBD2. Losses at the gene ends were 3 bases for V and 4 bases for J; bases not matched to a gene: 5. The CDR3 runs to 15 residues. CDR3: CASSFKLAGSDTQYF. The CDR3 bases are TGTGCCAGCAGTTTCAAGCTAGCGGGATCAGATACGCAGTATTTT.

This clonotype occurred many times. The CDR3 loop is CASSPAVGEQYF. DNA for the CDR3: TGTGCCAGCAGCCCCGCGGTGGGGGAGCAGTACTTC. V usage is TRBV7-2 and J usage is TRBJ2-7; D gene unclear. This CDR3 region has 12 residues. Looked up from germline, CDR1 is SGHTA and CDR2 is FQGNSA. Trimming took off 5 bases at V and 7 bases at J, with 12 bases between the two ends.

The V call is TRBV6-6, the J call TRBJ2-2; D might be TRBD1 (6 bases). The CDR3 is made up of 15 amino acids. The germline V gene encodes CDR1 MNHNY and CDR2 SVGAGI (reference sequence). V was trimmed by 6 bases and J by 1 base, leaving 12 bases between them. Here the CDR3 DNA reads TGTGCCAGCAGGGGACAAACCGGGAACACCGGGGAGCTGTTTTTT. Translation gives CASRGQTGNTGELFF.

This clonotype was detected only a few times. J is TRBJ2-1 and V is TRBV5-1; D is ambiguous. Germline V CDR1 and CDR2: SGHRS, YFSETQ. The CDR3 extends over 12 amino acids. The V end lost 3 bases, the J end lost 8 bases, and 9 bases lay between the germline ends. CDR3 bases: TGCGCCAGCAGCTCACAGCACTATGAGCAGTTCTTC. This translates into CASSSQHYEQFF.

The rearrangement joins TRBV7-8 to TRBJ1-2; 9 nucleotides match TRBD1. Unmatched junction bases numbered 8, after V lost 5 bases and J lost 1 base. In germline, CDR1 is SGHVS, CDR2 FQNEAQ. This CDR3 is 16 amino acids long. In nucleotides, the CDR3 is TGTGCCAGCAGCCCAGGACAGGGGCCCTATAACTATGGCTACACCTTC. It encodes CASSPGQGPYNYGYTF.

This clonotype occurred a few times. The CDR3 is CASSLPGTSGSSNEQFF. The CDR3 nucleotides are TGCGCCAGCAGCTTGCCCGGGACTAGCGGGAGTAGCAATGAGCAGTTCTTC. The chain couples TRBV5-1 to TRBJ2-1, with 14 bases aligning to TRBD2. The CDR3 is 17 amino acids. The V gene end was trimmed by 1 base and the J gene end by 6 bases; junction bases not matched to a gene: 6. Germline lookup yields CDR1 SGHRS and CDR2 YFSETQ.

This sequence joins TRBV19 and TRBJ2-7, with 9 bases that match TRBD1. J gave up 5 bases and V 6 bases, and 5 bases lay outside the gene matches. This CDR3 spans 13 amino acids. The germline gives CDR1 LNHDA, CDR2 SQIVND (reference sequence). CDR3 in amino acids: CASSRGQGDEQYF. The CDR3 region has the DNA TGTGCCAGTAGCCGGGGACAGGGCGACGAGCAGTACTTC.

The chain couples TRBV29-1 to TRBJ2-1; perhaps TRBD1 as D (5 bases). Per the germline V gene, CDR1 is SQVTM and CDR2 is ANQGSEA. This CDR3 is built from 11 residues. Between the trimmed V and J ends, which lost 7 bases and 6 bases, there was a span of 10 bases. In DNA form, the CDR3 reads TGCAGCGCCGCTAGGGGCAATGAGCAGTTCTTC. Protein: CSAARGNEQFF.

At least ten counts were recorded for this clonotype. V and J are TRBV19 and TRBJ1-1; perhaps TRBD1 as D (5 bases). The CDR3 has 15 residues. The germline V gene has CDR1 LNHDA and CDR2 SQIVND (reference sequence). The germline V and J ends were trimmed by 3 bases and 1 base, with 12 bases remaining between them. CDR3 sequence: CASSIPGTANTEAFF. CDR3 DNA: TGTGCCAGTAGTATCCCCGGGACTGCGAACACTGAAGCTTTCTTT.

The chain combines TRBV6-1 with TRBJ1-1; D remains ambiguous. The V gene lost 6 bases and the J gene lost 4 bases, with 12 bases spanning the gap. Looked up from germline, CDR1 is MNHNS and CDR2 is SASEGT. This CDR3 has 13 amino acids. The CDR3 sequence is CASSKDGFTEAFF. CDR3 in DNA: TGTGCCAGCAGCAAGGACGGGTTCACTGAAGCTTTCTTT.

This clonotype was counted only a few times. This chain links TRBV7-8 with TRBJ1-5, with TRBD1 identical over 10 bases. This CDR3 has 16 residues. The V and J ends lost 1 base and 6 bases, in that order; junction bases with no gene match: 6. Germline V gives CDR1 SGHVS, CDR2 FQNEAQ. The CDR3 region has the DNA TGTGCCAGCAGCTTAGAGGGACAGGGGATCGGTCAGCCCCAGCATTTT. Residues: CASSLEGQGIGQPQHF.

The chain recombines TRBV15 with TRBJ2-6; TRBD1 agrees at 9 bases. Germline loops: CDR1 LNHNV, CDR2 YYDKDF (reference sequence). V gave up 1 base and J gave up 8 bases; unmatched junction bases: 12. The length of the CDR3 is 18 residues. CDR3 in DNA: TGTGCCACCAGCAGAGTATTGAGGGACAGGGTCCGTCCCAACGTCCTGACTTTC. As protein: CATSRVLRDRVRPNVLTF.

This clonotype was detected only a few times. CDR3 loop: CASSLSTGRETQYF. The DNA for the CDR3 is TGTGCCAGCAGCTTAAGTACAGGGAGGGAGACCCAGTACTTC. The chain couples TRBV7-9 to TRBJ2-5, with D perhaps given as TRBD1 or TRBD2 (6 bases each). The CDR3 runs 14 residues. Trimming took off 2 bases at V and 5 bases at J, with 12 bases between the two ends. Germline V gene lookup returns CDR1 SEHNR and CDR2 FQNEAQ (reference sequence).

This clonotype has more than one count but fewer than ten. In DNA form, the CDR3 reads TGTGCCACCAGTGACGGGACTAGCGGGAGATACGAGCAGTTCTTC. It is translated as CATSDGTSGRYEQFF. The chain employs TRBV24-1 and TRBJ2-1; 14 bases fit TRBD2. The V gene's germline CDR1 is KGHDR and CDR2 SFDVKD. The CDR3 length is 15 residues. J lost 10 bases, V lost 4 bases, and 5 bases had no gene match.

J is TRBJ2-7 and V is TRBV7-9; D uncertain. CDR1 is SEHNR, CDR2 FQNEAQ, per germline (reference sequence). V dropped 5 bases and J dropped 3 bases, with 5 bases sitting between them. The CDR3 is 11 residues long. The DNA for the CDR3 is TGTGCCAGCAGCCCGATCTACGAGCAGTACTTC. Its protein product is CASSPIYEQYF.

This clonotype was seen only a few times. The chain carries TRBV11-3 and TRBJ2-7; 9 bases map to TRBD1. V trimming: 3 bases; J trimming: 5 bases; junction bases outside the gene matches: 5. The germline V gene has CDR1 SGHNT and CDR2 YENEEA. This CDR3 has 14 amino acids. CDR3 sequence: CASSFRDRVHEQYF. CDR3 coding DNA: TGTGCCAGCAGCTTCCGGGACAGGGTCCACGAGCAGTACTTC.

V and J are TRBV28 and TRBJ1-1; possibly TRBD1 for D (6 bases). This CDR3 has 12 amino acids. Trimming took 7 bases from V and 3 from J, leaving 9 bases between them. Germline CDR1 and CDR2: MDHEN and SYDVKM. The DNA of the CDR3 is TGTGCCAGCACCGGACAGTACACTGAAGCTTTCTTT. This encodes CASTGQYTEAFF.

The rearrangement uses TRBV5-1 and TRBJ1-4, with no clear D. Germline assignment: CDR1 SGHRS and CDR2 YFSETQ. There are 13 residues in the CDR3. Deletions cut 4 bases from V and 8 bases from J, with 12 bases between. CDR3 sequence: CASSLRRGEKLFF. CDR3 nucleotides: TGCGCCAGCAGCCTGAGACGGGGAGAAAAACTGTTTTTT.

This rearrangement joins TRBV30 to TRBJ1-5; D is perhaps TRBD1 (6 bases). CDR1 is GTSNPN, CDR2 SVGIG, per germline (reference sequence). Trimming took off 5 bases at V and 7 bases at J, with 27 bases between the two ends. This CDR3 is 17 amino acids long. CDR3 DNA: TGTGCCTGGGACGGACCCAACCTGACAGGACAAAGGCAGCCCCAGCATTTT. Encoded protein: CAWDGPNLTGQRQPQHF.

This clonotype turned up a few times. The rearrangement joins TRBV9 to TRBJ2-7; D is possibly TRBD1 (5 bases). The CDR3 loop spans 14 amino acids. Germline V CDR1 and CDR2: SGDLS, YYNGEE. Trimming shortened V by 0 bases and J by 5 bases, and 12 bases separated the two germline ends. This CDR3 is CASSVAIGAHEQYF. The CDR3 coding sequence is TGTGCCAGCAGCGTAGCCATAGGGGCCCACGAGCAGTACTTC.

Only a few counts were recorded for this clonotype. The CDR3 DNA follows: TGTGCCAGCAGTTGGGGACAGACGACCGGCGAGCAGTACTTC. Protein product: CASSWGQTTGEQYF. The chain recombines TRBV27 with TRBJ2-7, with 7 positions matching TRBD1. The CDR3 is 14 amino acids. The junction had 9 bases not matched to a gene; V was cut back by 4 bases and J by 6 bases. Germline V CDR1 and CDR2: MNHEY, SMNVEV (reference sequence).

The chain carries TRBV29-1 and TRBJ1-5; D gene ambiguous. The CDR3 totals 13 residues. Trimming took off 4 bases at V and 3 bases at J, with 10 bases between the two ends. Per germline, CDR1 SQVTM and CDR2 ANQGSEA. CDR3 sequence reads: CSVVENINQPQHF. DNA of the CDR3: TGCAGCGTTGTCGAAAATATCAATCAGCCCCAGCATTTT. Supplemented by reference TRBV29-1 and TRBJ1-5, the full variable domain reads SAVISQKPSRDICQRGTSLTIQCQVDSQVTMMFWYRQQPGQSLTLIATANQGSEATYESGFVIDKFPISRPNLTFSTLTVSNMSPEDSSIYLCSVVENINQPQHFGDGTRLSIL.

V is TRBV12-3 or TRBV12-4 and J is TRBJ2-1, with a tentative D call TRBD1 (6 bases). CDR3 length: 14 residues. V shed 1 base and J shed 6 bases, with 10 bases lying between them. The CDR3 sequence: CASSLGGLVNEQFF. The CDR3 DNA reads as TGTGCCAGCAGTTTAGGGGGGCTGGTCAATGAGCAGTTCTTC.